What follows is one T cell receptor (beta chain) and its context. Its antigen is not known. V lost 3 bases and J lost 2; bases outside the gene matches: 4. The length of the CDR3 is 16 residues. Germline CDR1 KGHSH, CDR2 LQKENI. Single viable CD3+CD4+CD8-CD45RO+ cells were sorted as the memory CD4+ T cells. The data were produced by immunoSEQ multiplex PCR, yet TCRdb's version contains in-frame clones alone and is incomplete. The repertoire holds around 49,000 clones, with about 78% as singletons. This sample stems from a study of memory CD4+ T cells and cytomegalovirus serostatus. Findings and caveats of the study: The CMV-associated TCR signature appears largely within the CD4+ memory repertoire.

This TCR derives from an adult in good health and CMV-seronegative. The chain joins TRBV18 to TRBJ2-2; 9 bases match TRBD2. Input material: memory CD4+ T cells from blood. The CDR3 nucleotides are TGTGCCAGCTCACCGCAACTAGCGGGTAACACCGGGGAGCTGTTTTTT. It specifies CASSPQLAGNTGELFF.